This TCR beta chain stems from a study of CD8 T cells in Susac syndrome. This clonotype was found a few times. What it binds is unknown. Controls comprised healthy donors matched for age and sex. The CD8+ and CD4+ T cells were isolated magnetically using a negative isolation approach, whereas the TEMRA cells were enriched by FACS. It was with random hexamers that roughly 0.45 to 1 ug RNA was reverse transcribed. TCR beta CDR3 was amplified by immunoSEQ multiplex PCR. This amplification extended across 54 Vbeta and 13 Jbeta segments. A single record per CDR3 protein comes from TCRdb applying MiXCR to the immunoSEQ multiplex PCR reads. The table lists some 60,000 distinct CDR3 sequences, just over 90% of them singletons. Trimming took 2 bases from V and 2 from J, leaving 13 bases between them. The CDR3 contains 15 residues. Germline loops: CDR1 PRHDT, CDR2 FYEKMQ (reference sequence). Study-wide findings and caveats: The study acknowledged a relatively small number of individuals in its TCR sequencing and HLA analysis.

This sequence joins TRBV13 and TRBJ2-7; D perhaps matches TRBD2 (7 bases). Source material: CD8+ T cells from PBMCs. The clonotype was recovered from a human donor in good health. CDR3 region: CASSLLGGGAYEQYF. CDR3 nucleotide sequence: TGTGCCAGCAGCTTATTGGGAGGGGGAGCCTACGAGCAGTACTTC. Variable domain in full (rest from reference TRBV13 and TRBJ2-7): AAGVIQSPRHLIKEKRETATLKCYPIPRHDTVYWYQQGPGQDPQFLISFYEKMQSDKGSIPDRFSAQQFSDYHSELNMSSLELGDSALYFCASSLLGGGAYEQYFGPGTRLTVT.